The rows below give T cell receptor beta chains drawn from one sample of a study of blood T cell repertoires in COVID-19. TCRdb keeps only in-frame clones here, not all; method: immunoSEQ multiplex PCR. This table holds roughly 280,000 clones, 86% found once. What was sequenced was peripheral blood. Receptors were obtained from a man aged 30 to 45 with active or convalescent COVID-19. Each CDR3 is given with its conserved first and last residue. D genes are given only for firm matches. Not all rows give a size; the values are once, few, many and, for expanded clones, a class.

TRBJ1-6,-,TRBD1,TRBV13,CASRPGTGISPLHF,TGTGCCAGCAGGCCCGGGACAGGGATTTCACCCCTCCACTTT
TRBJ1-1,-,-,TRBV6-4,CASSDPGRGGNTEAFF,TGTGCCAGCAGTGACCCCGGTAGGGGAGGGAACACTGAAGCTTTCTTT
TRBJ2-1,once,TRBD2,TRBV29-1,CNVARVAGGIGNEQFF,TGCAACGTTGCAAGGGTAGCGGGGGGAATAGGCAATGAGCAGTTCTTC
TRBJ1-2,-,-,TRBV7-9,CASNFLGGDASGYTF,TGTGCCAGCAACTTCTTGGGCGGGGACGCTTCGGGCTACACCTTC
TRBJ2-7,-,-,TRBV5-1,CASSVGPGLYEQYF,TGCGCCAGCAGCGTAGGGCCAGGGTTATACGAGCAGTACTTC
TRBJ1-4,-,-,TRBV15,CATSSRLGGVEKLFF,TGTGCCACCAGCAGCCGTCTTGGCGGAGTTGAAAAACTGTTTTTT
TRBJ2-1,once,TRBD1,TRBV5-4,CASSSGWGQGFYEQFF,TGTGCCAGCAGCTCGGGGTGGGGACAGGGTTTTTATGAGCAGTTCTTC
TRBJ1-6,-,TRBD1,TRBV19,CASRQGLGSPLHF,TGTGCCAGCCGACAGGGACTTGGTTCACCCCTCCACTTT
TRBJ1-1,-,-,TRBV2,CASSEGGQMNTEAFF,TGTGCCAGCAGTGAAGGTGGGCAGATGAACACTGAAGCTTTCTTT
TRBJ2-7,-,-,TRBV6-1,CASSDGNTYEQYF,TGTGCCAGCAGTGACGGGAACACCTACGAGCAGTACTTC
TRBJ1-1,-,-,TRBV7-9,CASGGRNTEAFF,TGTGCCAGTGGGGGGAGGAACACTGAAGCTTTCTTT
TRBJ1-1,-,-,TRBV25-1,CASSEGLAAFF,TGTGCCAGCAGTGAAGGCTTGGCAGCTTTCTTT
TRBJ2-2,-,TRBD2,TRBV7-3,CASSIAGQKLFF,TGTGCCAGCAGCATAGCGGGTCAAAAGCTGTTTTTT
TRBJ2-1,once,TRBD1,TRBV6-1,CASSESGTGGYNEQFF,TGTGCCAGCAGTGAATCAGGGACAGGAGGCTACAATGAGCAGTTCTTC
TRBJ2-7,-,TRBD1,TRBV10-2,CASSGTGRAYEQYF,TGCGCCAGCAGTGGGACAGGACGAGCCTACGAGCAGTACTTC
TRBJ1-2,many,TRBD1,TRBV27,CASHSGQGLGYTF,TGTGCCAGCCATTCCGGACAGGGTCTTGGCTACACCTTC
TRBJ2-7,-,-,TRBV24-1,CATSVGRYLCEQYF,TGTGCCACCAGTGTTGGCAGGTACCTTTGCGAGCAGTACTTC
TRBJ2-3,-,TRBD2,TRBV10-1,CASSESVAGGPTDTQYF,TGCGCCAGCAGTGAGTCGGTAGCGGGGGGGCCAACAGATACGCAGTATTTT
TRBJ1-2,-,-,TRBV6-5,CASRARGGYTF,TGTGCCAGCAGGGCCAGGGGTGGCTACACCTTC
TRBJ2-4,-,TRBD2,TRBV5-4,CASSLAGLGIQYF,TGTGCCAGCAGCCTAGCGGGGCTGGGCATTCAGTACTTC
TRBJ2-6,-,-,TRBV5-4,CASSRDSGSGANVLTF,TGTGCCAGCAGCCGGGACTCAGGCTCTGGGGCCAACGTCCTGACTTTC
TRBJ1-6,-,-,TRBV10-2,CASSESTGGGDNSPLHF,TGCGCCAGCAGTGAGTCAACGGGGGGTGGAGATAATTCACCCCTCCACTTT
TRBJ2-3,-,TRBD2,TRBV19,CASSITLFSASGGATSTDTQYF,TGTGCCAGTAGTATAACTTTATTTTCGGCTAGCGGGGGGGCTACTAGCACAGATACGCAGTATTTT
TRBJ1-1,-,-,TRBV27,CASRYIGVNTEAFF,TGTGCCAGCAGATACATAGGGGTGAACACTGAAGCTTTCTTT
TRBJ2-5,-,TRBD2,TRBV15,CATSRDRGGWETQYF,TGTGCCACCAGCAGAGATCGGGGGGGCTGGGAGACCCAGTACTTC
TRBJ1-1,-,-,TRBV29-1,CSVGGSGHLNTEAFF,TGCAGCGTTGGGGGTTCGGGACACCTGAACACTGAAGCTTTCTTT
TRBJ1-2,-,TRBD1,TRBV30,CAWSVPATGVNYGYTF,TGTGCCTGGAGTGTACCCGCGACAGGGGTTAACTATGGCTACACCTTC
TRBJ2-2,few,TRBD2,TRBV18,CASSRTSGGAASAGELFF,TGTGCCAGCTCACGGACTAGCGGGGGGGCCGCTTCGGCCGGGGAGCTGTTTTTT
TRBJ2-2,once,-,TRBV5-1,CASSSGLPNTGELFF,TGCGCCAGCAGCTCGGGACTGCCGAACACCGGGGAGCTGTTTTTT
TRBJ2-5,-,-,TRBV7-2,CASSDPARFMETQYF,TGTGCCAGCAGCGACCCAGCGAGGTTCATGGAGACCCAGTACTTC
TRBJ2-5,-,-,TRBV5-1,CASSPLYQETQYF,TGCGCCAGCAGCCCCCTGTACCAAGAGACCCAGTACTTC
TRBJ1-6,-,-,TRBV11-2,CASSLAGWASPLHF,TGTGCCAGCAGCTTAGCTGGGTGGGCTTCACCCCTCCACTTT
TRBJ1-1,once,-,TRBV7-8,CASSLAPGNTEAFF,TGTGCCAGCAGCTTAGCCCCAGGCAACACTGAAGCTTTCTTT
TRBJ1-1,few,TRBD1,TRBV6-5,CASRVGQMNTEAFF,TGTGCCAGCAGGGTGGGACAGATGAACACTGAAGCTTTCTTT
TRBJ2-5,-,TRBD1,TRBV18,CASSRQGGDQETQYF,TGTGCCAGCTCAAGACAGGGTGGGGACCAAGAGACCCAGTACTTC
TRBJ2-1,-,TRBD1,TRBV6-5,CASSYSTGQQFF,TGTGCCAGCAGTTACTCGACAGGGCAGCAGTTCTTC
TRBJ2-1,-,TRBD2,TRBV7-3,CASSSPPGGPHEQFF,TGTGCCAGCAGCTCACCTCCGGGGGGGCCGCATGAGCAGTTCTTC
TRBJ1-5,-,TRBD1,TRBV27,CASSSTGVQPQHF,TGTGCCAGCAGTTCGACAGGGGTTCAGCCCCAGCATTTT
TRBJ1-5,-,TRBD1,TRBV27,CASSSTGPAYIIQPQHF,TGTGCCAGCAGTTCGACAGGGCCAGCGTATATCATCCAGCCCCAGCATTTT
TRBJ2-1,-,TRBD2,TRBV2,CASSLRGGRNSYNEQFF,TGTGCCAGCAGTCTTCGGGGGGGCAGGAACTCCTACAATGAGCAGTTCTTC
TRBJ2-5,-,TRBD2,TRBV2,CASSDISGGIQETQYF,TGTGCCAGCAGTGACATTAGCGGGGGGATACAAGAGACCCAGTACTTC
TRBJ1-2,-,TRBD1,TRBV6-5,CATRQGYGYTF,TGTGCCACCCGACAGGGATATGGCTACACCTTC
TRBJ1-2,-,-,TRBV6-5,CASSYSQAHGYTF,TGTGCCAGCAGTTACTCACAGGCCCATGGCTACACCTTC
TRBJ2-3,-,-,TRBV10-3,CAISDLTDTQYF,TGTGCCATCAGTGACTTAACAGATACGCAGTATTTT
TRBJ1-1,-,TRBD1,TRBV6-6,CASSGQGVTEAFF,TGTGCCAGCAGTGGACAGGGGGTGACTGAAGCTTTCTTT
TRBJ1-1,-,TRBD1,TRBV11-2,CASSFATGTGAPEAFF,TGTGCCAGCAGCTTTGCCACCGGGACAGGGGCCCCTGAAGCTTTCTTT
TRBJ1-5,-,-,TRBV6-2/TRBV6-3,CASSYSTGFGNQPQHF,TGTGCCAGCAGTTACTCGACCGGGTTCGGCAATCAGCCCCAGCATTTT
TRBJ1-2,-,TRBD1,TRBV6-1,CASSEFRGGTGRGYTF,TGTGCCAGCAGTGAATTCCGGGGCGGGACAGGGCGCGGCTACACCTTC
TRBJ2-2,-,-,TRBV19,CASRTDRTNTGELFF,TGTGCCAGTAGAACCGACAGGACGAACACCGGGGAGCTGTTTTTT
TRBJ2-1,once,-,TRBV9,CASSVGQVNGGQFF,TGTGCCAGCAGCGTAGGACAGGTTAATGGTGGGCAGTTCTTC
TRBJ1-2,few,-,TRBV29-1,CSVEDNGYTF,TGCAGCGTTGAGGACAACGGCTACACCTTC
TRBJ2-2,few,-,TRBV4-1,CASSQVGGGELFF,TGCGCCAGCAGCCAAGTCGGGGGCGGGGAGCTGTTTTTT
TRBJ2-7,-,-,TRBV15,CATSRGTSYEQYF,TGTGCCACCTCCCGCGGGACCTCCTACGAGCAGTACTTC
TRBJ2-7,-,TRBD1,TRBV25-1,CASRLGQVPYEQYF,TGTGCCAGCAGGTTGGGACAGGTGCCCTACGAGCAGTACTTC
TRBJ1-1,-,-,TRBV30,CARSREGTEAFF,TGTGCCCGGAGCAGGGAGGGCACTGAAGCTTTCTTT
TRBJ2-1,-,TRBD2,TRBV28,CASSTQPGLAGEVGVF,TGTGCCAGCAGTACCCAACCGGGACTAGCGGGGGAGGTAGGCGTCTTC